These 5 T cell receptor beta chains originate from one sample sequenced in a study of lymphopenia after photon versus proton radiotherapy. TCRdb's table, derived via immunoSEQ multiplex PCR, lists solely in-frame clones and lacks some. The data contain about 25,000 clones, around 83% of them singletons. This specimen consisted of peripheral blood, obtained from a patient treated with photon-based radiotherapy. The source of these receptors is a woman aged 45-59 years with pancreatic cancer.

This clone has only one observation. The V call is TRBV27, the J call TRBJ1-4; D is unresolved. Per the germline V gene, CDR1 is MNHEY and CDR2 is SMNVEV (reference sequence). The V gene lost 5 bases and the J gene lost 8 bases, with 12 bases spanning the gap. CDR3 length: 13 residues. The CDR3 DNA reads TGTGCCAGCAGTCCCCTGGTCCCGGAAAAACTGTTTTTT. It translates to CASSPLVPEKLFF.

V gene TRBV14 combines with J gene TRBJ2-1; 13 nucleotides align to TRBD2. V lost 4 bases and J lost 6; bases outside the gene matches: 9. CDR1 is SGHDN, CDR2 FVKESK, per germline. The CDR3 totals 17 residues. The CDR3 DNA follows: TGTGCCAGCAGCCGGACTAGCGGGAGTAAGGGATCCAATGAGCAGTTCTTC. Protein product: CASSRTSGSKGSNEQFF.

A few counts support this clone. CDR3 region: CASSSTGSTGELFF. As DNA, the CDR3 is TGTGCCAGCAGCTCCACAGGGAGCACCGGGGAGCTGTTTTTT. The chain couples TRBV7-2 to TRBJ2-2, with a possible D match to TRBD1 (6 bases). Germline loops: CDR1 SGHTA, CDR2 FQGNSA. V was trimmed by 4 bases and J by 4 bases, leaving 10 bases between them. The CDR3 totals 14 residues.

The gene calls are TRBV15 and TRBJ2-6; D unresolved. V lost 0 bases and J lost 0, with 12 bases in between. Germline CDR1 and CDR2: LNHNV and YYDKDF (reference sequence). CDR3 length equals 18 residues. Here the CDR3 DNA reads TGTGCCACCAGCAGAGAAGGTACGGCAAGCTCTGGGGCCAACGTCCTGACTTTC. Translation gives CATSREGTASSGANVLTF.

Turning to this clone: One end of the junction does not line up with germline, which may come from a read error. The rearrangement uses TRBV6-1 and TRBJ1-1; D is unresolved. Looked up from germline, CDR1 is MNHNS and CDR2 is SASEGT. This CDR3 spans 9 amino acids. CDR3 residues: CASSGSTHF. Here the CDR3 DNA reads TGTGCCAGCAGTGGGTCTACCCACTTT.